One T cell receptor beta chain is described in this entry. What it recognizes is unknown. TCRdb's table, derived via immunoSEQ multiplex PCR, lists solely in-frame clones and lacks some. The data show some 290,000 clones, around 85% seen once. Regarding treatment: some 20 received Ad26.COV2.S at low or high dose, single or two shots; 5 received placebo; per-sample allocation not given. Each sample was drawn 63 days after the first injection (of vaccine or placebo). These data belong to a study of Ad26.COV2.S vaccination and SARS-CoV-2 variants. About the research overall: The Ad26.COV2.S arm of the COV1001 trial was where the donor was placed.

Germline lookup yields CDR1 MNHEY and CDR2 SMNVEV (reference sequence). This CDR3 is 15 amino acids long. The germline V and J ends were trimmed by 3 bases and 2 bases, with 12 bases remaining between them. Study outcomes and limitations: Total T cell responses, in the TCR breadth and depth analyses, may have been underestimated. Reportedly, spike-specific CD8+ and CD4+ T cell responses achieved substantial breadth once vaccination had taken place.

The clonotype was recovered from a person between 18 and 65 years old who received the Ad26.COV2.S COVID-19 vaccine or a placebo. The V gene is TRBV27, the J gene TRBJ2-3, with a weak D call TRBD2 (6 bases). The sequenced sample was peripheral blood, obtained in a trial of Ad26.COV2.S vaccine versus placebo. DNA of the CDR3: TGTGCCAGCAGTTTGGGGCCGGGGGACACAGATACGCAGTATTTT. It yields the protein CASSLGPGDTDTQYF.